This is a list of T cell receptor beta chains from one sample in a study of blood T cell repertoires in COVID-19. Some clones are missing from TCRdb's copy, which holds only in-frame ones; the method was immunoSEQ multiplex PCR. The sample carries just under 250,000 clones, approximately 83% recorded once. The sample comprised peripheral blood. These receptors were collected from a woman aged 30 to 39 who had recovered from COVID-19. Both conserved end residues are part of each CDR3. Fields, in order: CDR3 DNA, CDR3 protein, V gene, clone size, D gene, J gene. A D gene is named only where the DNA matches it firmly. A row's size may be missing; if present it is once, few, many or a size class.

TGTGCCAGCAGGGGAGACAGGGGCCAAGGGTATAATTCACCCCTCCACTTT	CASRGDRGQGYNSPLHF	TRBV2	NA	TRBD1	TRBJ1-6
TGCGCCAGCAGCTTCCAGGACAGGGGGTTCTACGAGCAGTACTTC	CASSFQDRGFYEQYF	TRBV5-1	NA	TRBD1	TRBJ2-7
TGTGCCAGCACCATCGGACTAGTCACCTACGAGCAGTACTTC	CASTIGLVTYEQYF	TRBV6-5	NA	TRBD2	TRBJ2-7
TGTGCCAGCAGCTTATGGGAGGGGCCGAACACCGGGGAGCTGTTTTTT	CASSLWEGPNTGELFF	TRBV7-6	NA	TRBD2	TRBJ2-2
TGTGCCAGCAGCTTAATGGCAGGCGCCTCTGGAAACACCATATATTTT	CASSLMAGASGNTIYF	TRBV7-3	NA	NA	TRBJ1-3
TGTGCCAGCAGCGAGGGGCGGTTCAACACCGGGGAGCTGTTTTTT	CASSEGRFNTGELFF	TRBV9	NA	NA	TRBJ2-2
TGTGCCTGGAGTGTATCGCGGACTATTGTCACCGGGGAGCTGTTTTTT	CAWSVSRTIVTGELFF	TRBV30	NA	NA	TRBJ2-2
TGTGCCAGCAGTGAATTGTACGGGGGTGAAAAACTGTTTTTT	CASSELYGGEKLFF	TRBV2	NA	NA	TRBJ1-4
TGCGCCAGCAGCCAAGAGGGACTAGCGGGGGGCTTAGGTATTCGGGAGCAGTTCTTC	CASSQEGLAGGLGIREQFF	TRBV4-3	NA	TRBD2	TRBJ2-1
TGTGCCAGCAGCCTTATCGGGGGGGTTGACACTGAAGCTTTCTTT	CASSLIGGVDTEAFF	TRBV4-2	few	NA	TRBJ1-1
TGTGCCAGCAGCTCCCGACTAGCGGCAGATACGCAGTATTTT	CASSSRLAADTQYF	TRBV5-4	NA	TRBD2	TRBJ2-3
TGTGCCAGCAGCCACAGGGCAACCTACGAGCAGTACTTC	CASSHRATYEQYF	TRBV12-3/TRBV12-4	once	NA	TRBJ2-7
TGTGCCAGCAAAGAAACGGACAGACCCTACGAGCAGTACTTC	CASKETDRPYEQYF	TRBV6-5	NA	NA	TRBJ2-7
TGTGCCAGCAGCCAAACCCTAGACAGGGACACTGAAGCTTTCTTT	CASSQTLDRDTEAFF	TRBV4-2	NA	TRBD1	TRBJ1-1
TGTGCCAGCAGCCAAGATTTAGGGGAATACAATGAGCAGTTCTTC	CASSQDLGEYNEQFF	TRBV4-2	few	NA	TRBJ2-1
TGTGCCAGCAGCCCTAGGGGCAGGGACAGCTCCTACGAGCAGTACTTC	CASSPRGRDSSYEQYF	TRBV7-9	NA	TRBD1	TRBJ2-7
TGTGCCAGCAGCACCGCAGGGAATGAGCAGTTCTTC	CASSTAGNEQFF	TRBV6-6	NA	NA	TRBJ2-1
TGTGCCAGCAGCGCTGGACTAGCGGGGGGATCCGAGCAGTGCTTC	CASSAGLAGGSEQCF	TRBV9	few	TRBD2	TRBJ2-7
TGTGCCAGTACCGCGGGGTGGAACTATGGCTACACCTTC	CASTAGWNYGYTF	TRBV19	once	NA	TRBJ1-2
TGTGCCAGCAGCAAAGCCCGGGACTCCTTAAGTGGCATTCAGTACTTC	CASSKARDSLSGIQYF	TRBV21-1	NA	NA	TRBJ2-4
TGCGCCAGCAGTTCGGGACTAGCGGGGACAGATACGCAGTATTTT	CASSSGLAGTDTQYF	TRBV5-1	NA	TRBD2	TRBJ2-3
TGTGCCAGCAGCACCCGGAGGATCTCTGGCTACACCTTC	CASSTRRISGYTF	TRBV6-2/TRBV6-3	NA	NA	TRBJ1-2
TGCGCCAGCAGGGACAGGGGGCTCTCAGGAAAGACCCAGTACTTC	CASRDRGLSGKTQYF	TRBV10-2	NA	TRBD1	TRBJ2-5
TGCGCCAGCAGTGACCCGACAGGGGCCTTCTCACCCCTCCACTTT	CASSDPTGAFSPLHF	TRBV10-1	once	TRBD1	TRBJ1-6
TGCGCCAGCAGCTCTCAGGGGGGAGGCTATGGCTACACCTTC	CASSSQGGGYGYTF	TRBV5-1	NA	TRBD1	TRBJ1-2
TGCGCCAGCAGTCTGGACAGGCCTAACTATGGCTACACCTTC	CASSLDRPNYGYTF	TRBV5-1	NA	TRBD1	TRBJ1-2
TGCGCCAGCACCCTCTCCGTCCGGGAAGGTGGCACAGATACGCAGTATTTT	CASTLSVREGGTDTQYF	TRBV4-1	NA	NA	TRBJ2-3
TGTGCCAGCAGCTTCCCGACAGGGATGGGCTACGAGCAGTACTTC	CASSFPTGMGYEQYF	TRBV5-5	NA	TRBD1	TRBJ2-7
TGTGCCAGCAGCTGGGGCGATGCTTTCACAGATACGCAGTATTTT	CASSWGDAFTDTQYF	TRBV5-4	NA	NA	TRBJ2-3
TGTGCCAGCAGCCAGAGTCCGGCTCGCGGCAATGAGCAGTTCTTC	CASSQSPARGNEQFF	TRBV3-1/TRBV3-2	NA	NA	TRBJ2-1
TGTGCCAGCAGTATAGCCGACAGGGGGATGGAGCAGTACTTC	CASSIADRGMEQYF	TRBV5-4	few	TRBD1	TRBJ2-7
TGTGCCAGTAGGTCACAGGGTAACACCGGGGAGCTGTTTTTT	CASRSQGNTGELFF	TRBV19	NA	NA	TRBJ2-2
TGTGCCAGCAGTGATACGGGGGGCCTAGATACGCAGTATTTT	CASSDTGGLDTQYF	TRBV25-1	NA	NA	TRBJ2-3
TGTGCCAGCAGCCAACGGGGGGGACAAGAGACCCAGTACTTC	CASSQRGGQETQYF	TRBV3-1/TRBV3-2	NA	TRBD2	TRBJ2-5
TGTGCCAGCAGTGAAGCAACGGTCTACGAGCAGTACTTC	CASSEATVYEQYF	TRBV6-1	NA	NA	TRBJ2-7
TGTGCCAGCAGCCAATTCAGGGGGAATTCACCCCTCCACTTT	CASSQFRGNSPLHF	TRBV3-1/TRBV3-2	NA	TRBD1	TRBJ1-6
TGTGCCACCAGCAGAGACCGGCGGGGAATGCACACTGAAGCTTTCTTT	CATSRDRRGMHTEAFF	TRBV15	NA	NA	TRBJ1-1
TGTGCCAGCTCACCGACAGGCCGGGCCTACGAGCAGTACTTC	CASSPTGRAYEQYF	TRBV18	NA	NA	TRBJ2-7
TGTGCCATCGGTGACAGTTCCTACGAGCAGTACTTC	CAIGDSSYEQYF	TRBV10-3	NA	NA	TRBJ2-7
TGTGCCAGCAGCTTATACCCGGACAGGGGGCTTAAGGGGAGAAGTGGCTACACCTTC	CASSLYPDRGLKGRSGYTF	TRBV7-2	NA	TRBD1	TRBJ1-2
TGTGCCAGCAGCACCCCGACAACGAACACTGAAGCTTTCTTT	CASSTPTTNTEAFF	TRBV5-4	once	NA	TRBJ1-1
TGCAGCGCCTGGACAGGGGACTACGAGCAGTACTTC	CSAWTGDYEQYF	TRBV29-1	once	TRBD1	TRBJ2-7
TGTGCCAGCAGCTCACCTAGGGGTAATGAGCAGTTCTTC	CASSSPRGNEQFF	TRBV7-2	once	NA	TRBJ2-1
TGTGCCAGCAGCTTAGATTTATCCGGTGAGCAGTACTTC	CASSLDLSGEQYF	TRBV7-7	NA	NA	TRBJ2-7
TGTGCCAGCAGCACCAGCTCTGGGGCCAACGTCCTGACTTTC	CASSTSSGANVLTF	TRBV6-5	NA	NA	TRBJ2-6
TGCGCCAGCAGCCAACCTGGACTAGCGGGCGCAGATACGCAGTATTTT	CASSQPGLAGADTQYF	TRBV4-1	NA	TRBD2	TRBJ2-3
TGTGCCAGCAGTTATCCAGGGCAAGGGCTGAACACTGAAGCTTTCTTT	CASSYPGQGLNTEAFF	TRBV6-2/TRBV6-3	NA	NA	TRBJ1-1
TGTGCCAGCAGTTTCCGGGACTACAAGACGTTAGATACGCAGTATTTT	CASSFRDYKTLDTQYF	TRBV27	NA	TRBD2	TRBJ2-3
TGTGCCAGCGTGGACAGGCCCCAAGAGACCCAGTACTTC	CASVDRPQETQYF	TRBV12-3/TRBV12-4	NA	TRBD1	TRBJ2-5
TGTGCCAGCTCACAGAAACTAGCGGGGGCGGTCACAGATACGCAGTATTTT	CASSQKLAGAVTDTQYF	TRBV18	NA	TRBD2	TRBJ2-3
TGTGCCAGCAGCCACCCCGTTTCGGATACGCAGTATTTT	CASSHPVSDTQYF	TRBV3-1/TRBV3-2	NA	NA	TRBJ2-3
TGTGCCAGCAGCCCCCGACTGAGCCCCACGAACACCGGGGAGCTGTTTTTT	CASSPRLSPTNTGELFF	TRBV14	NA	NA	TRBJ2-2
TGTGCCAGCAGCCAAGGGAGGGGAGGGGGTAATTCACCCCTCCACTTT	CASSQGRGGGNSPLHF	TRBV3-1/TRBV3-2	NA	NA	TRBJ1-6
TGTGCCAGCAGCTCCACTACGGATTCCTATAGCAATCAGCCCCAGCATTTT	CASSSTTDSYSNQPQHF	TRBV7-9	NA	NA	TRBJ1-5